A selection of T cell receptor beta chains follows, all from one sample in a study of blood T cell repertoires in COVID-19. Sequenced by immunoSEQ multiplex PCR; TCRdb stores in-frame clones only, minus some. The sample gives 150,000 or so clones, 78% of which show up once; roughly 1.8% is in the top ten. The specimen sequenced was peripheral blood. The receptors originated from a man aged 80 or over with acute or convalescent COVID-19. Each CDR3 is given with its conserved first and last residue. The order of the fields is D gene, V gene, J gene, clone size, CDR3 DNA, CDR3 protein. The D gene is left open where the match is weak. Clone size is given for some rows only: seen once, a few or many times, or a class if the clone is expanded.

d_call: .
v_call: TRBV7-2
j_call: TRBJ2-7
clone_size: .
cdr3_nt: TGTGCCAGCAGCCCAACCTACGAGCAGTACTTC
cdr3_aa: CASSPTYEQYF

d_call: .
v_call: TRBV11-3
j_call: TRBJ1-1
clone_size: .
cdr3_nt: TGTGCCAGCAGCTTATTGGGAGGGGGGCTGAGACTTGCTGAAGCTTTCTTT
cdr3_aa: CASSLLGGGLRLAEAFF

d_call: .
v_call: TRBV15
j_call: TRBJ2-2
clone_size: .
cdr3_nt: TGTGCCACCAGCAGAGTAGACGGGGAGCTGTTTTTT
cdr3_aa: CATSRVDGELFF

d_call: .
v_call: TRBV11-2
j_call: TRBJ2-2
clone_size: .
cdr3_nt: TGTGCCAGCAGCTTAGTAAGCTCCGCCACAAGGGGCGGGGAGCTGTTTTTT
cdr3_aa: CASSLVSSATRGGELFF

d_call: TRBD1
v_call: TRBV19
j_call: TRBJ1-1
clone_size: .
cdr3_nt: TGTGCCAGTAGTGGACAGGGATCGGTGAACACTGAAGCTTTCTTT
cdr3_aa: CASSGQGSVNTEAFF

d_call: .
v_call: TRBV10-3
j_call: TRBJ2-1
clone_size: .
cdr3_nt: TGTGCCATCAGTGAGAGAGGGGCCGGGACCCTGGGGGGGCAGTTCTTC
cdr3_aa: CAISERGAGTLGGQFF

d_call: .
v_call: TRBV6-2/TRBV6-3
j_call: TRBJ2-2
clone_size: .
cdr3_nt: TGTGCCAGCAGTTACTCCTGGGGCAAATACACCGGGGAGCTGTTTTTT
cdr3_aa: CASSYSWGKYTGELFF

d_call: TRBD1
v_call: TRBV5-1
j_call: TRBJ1-2
clone_size: .
cdr3_nt: TGCGCCAGCAGATCAGGGGGCGGCTATGGCTACACCTTC
cdr3_aa: CASRSGGGYGYTF

d_call: .
v_call: TRBV6-4
j_call: TRBJ1-5
clone_size: .
cdr3_nt: TGTGCCAGCATCCTGGCATTTCGCAATCAGCCCCAGCATTTT
cdr3_aa: CASILAFRNQPQHF

d_call: .
v_call: TRBV28
j_call: TRBJ1-1
clone_size: .
cdr3_nt: TGTGCCACCAAAGGCTTGCCCCCCGAGGCTGAAGCTTTCTTT
cdr3_aa: CATKGLPPEAEAFF

d_call: TRBD2
v_call: TRBV30
j_call: TRBJ2-1
clone_size: .
cdr3_nt: TGTGCCTGGAAAGGGACTAGCGGGTTTGAGCAGTTCTTC
cdr3_aa: CAWKGTSGFEQFF

d_call: .
v_call: TRBV19
j_call: TRBJ2-1
clone_size: .
cdr3_nt: TGTGCCAGTAATCTACTTAGCGGAGGTGAGCAGTTCTTC
cdr3_aa: CASNLLSGGEQFF

d_call: TRBD1
v_call: TRBV2
j_call: TRBJ2-2
clone_size: .
cdr3_nt: TGTGCCAGCAGTGGAGGGACAGCGCGCAGTAAAGCCGGGGAGCTGTTTTTT
cdr3_aa: CASSGGTARSKAGELFF

d_call: .
v_call: TRBV18
j_call: TRBJ1-5
clone_size: .
cdr3_nt: TGTGCCAGCTCACCAGGGAGAGATCAGCCCCAGCATTTT
cdr3_aa: CASSPGRDQPQHF

d_call: .
v_call: TRBV2
j_call: TRBJ2-7
clone_size: .
cdr3_nt: TGTGCCAGCAGCCCCTTAACCTACGAGCAGTACTTC
cdr3_aa: CASSPLTYEQYF

d_call: TRBD1
v_call: TRBV5-4
j_call: TRBJ2-7
clone_size: .
cdr3_nt: TGTGCCAGCAGCTTGCAGACAGGGGGTAACGAGCAGTACTTC
cdr3_aa: CASSLQTGGNEQYF

d_call: .
v_call: TRBV5-1
j_call: TRBJ2-5
clone_size: .
cdr3_nt: TGCGCCAGCAGCGAGGGCCAAGAGACCCAGTACTTC
cdr3_aa: CASSEGQETQYF

d_call: .
v_call: TRBV2
j_call: TRBJ1-6
clone_size: .
cdr3_nt: TGTGCCAGCAGTGAAGCCGACAGCCTCTCCTATAATTCACCCCTCCACTTT
cdr3_aa: CASSEADSLSYNSPLHF

d_call: TRBD1
v_call: TRBV7-2
j_call: TRBJ2-5
clone_size: .
cdr3_nt: TGTGCCAGCAGCGCGTCCGGGACAGGGGGAGAGACCCAGTACTTC
cdr3_aa: CASSASGTGGETQYF

d_call: TRBD2
v_call: TRBV6-6
j_call: TRBJ2-1
clone_size: .
cdr3_nt: TGTGCCAGCAGTTACTCCGGGACTAGCGGGGGCGGTGAGCAGTTCTTC
cdr3_aa: CASSYSGTSGGGEQFF

d_call: .
v_call: TRBV2
j_call: TRBJ2-5
clone_size: few
cdr3_nt: TGTGCCAGCAGTGAAGGGCCCCAAGAGACCCAGTACTTC
cdr3_aa: CASSEGPQETQYF

d_call: TRBD1
v_call: TRBV7-8
j_call: TRBJ2-3
clone_size: once
cdr3_nt: TGTGCCAGCAGCTCCGCCTGGCAGGGGGCTGCAGATACGCAGTATTTT
cdr3_aa: CASSSAWQGAADTQYF

d_call: TRBD1
v_call: TRBV9
j_call: TRBJ1-5
clone_size: .
cdr3_nt: TGTGCCAGCAGCGCGGGATCGGGACAGGGCAATCAGCCCCAGCATTTT
cdr3_aa: CASSAGSGQGNQPQHF

d_call: TRBD2
v_call: TRBV7-2
j_call: TRBJ2-4
clone_size: .
cdr3_nt: TGTGCCAGCAGCTTATTAGCTCAGGGAGGGAACATTCAGTACTTC
cdr3_aa: CASSLLAQGGNIQYF

d_call: .
v_call: TRBV12-3/TRBV12-4
j_call: TRBJ1-4
clone_size: few
cdr3_nt: TGTGCCAGCAGTTTAAGTACAGGGAAAAAACTGTTTTTT
cdr3_aa: CASSLSTGKKLFF

d_call: TRBD1
v_call: TRBV5-4
j_call: TRBJ1-6
clone_size: many
cdr3_nt: TGTGCCAGCAGCCGGGACAGGGATTCACCCCTCCACTTT
cdr3_aa: CASSRDRDSPLHF

d_call: .
v_call: TRBV11-3
j_call: TRBJ1-2
clone_size: .
cdr3_nt: TGTGCCAGCAGCCCGACAGGCTTAAATGGCTACACCTTC
cdr3_aa: CASSPTGLNGYTF

d_call: .
v_call: TRBV7-2
j_call: TRBJ2-3
clone_size: .
cdr3_nt: TGTGCCAGCAGCTTAGCTACCCGGGGGAGCACAGATACGCAGTATTTT
cdr3_aa: CASSLATRGSTDTQYF

d_call: .
v_call: TRBV5-4
j_call: TRBJ2-3
clone_size: .
cdr3_nt: TGTGCCAGCAGCTTGACGCAGGGGCCAGATACGCAGTATTTT
cdr3_aa: CASSLTQGPDTQYF

d_call: .
v_call: TRBV2
j_call: TRBJ1-4
clone_size: .
cdr3_nt: TGTGCCAGCACCCTGGACAGCTTTTCGGAAAAACTGTTTTTT
cdr3_aa: CASTLDSFSEKLFF

d_call: TRBD2
v_call: TRBV24-1
j_call: TRBJ2-5
clone_size: .
cdr3_nt: TGTGCCACCAACCCCGGGGGGGCAGGAGAGACCCAGTACTTC
cdr3_aa: CATNPGGAGETQYF

d_call: TRBD1
v_call: TRBV6-5
j_call: TRBJ1-2
clone_size: .
cdr3_nt: TGTGCCAGCAGCGGACAGGGGGTTAATGGCTACACCTTC
cdr3_aa: CASSGQGVNGYTF

d_call: .
v_call: TRBV19
j_call: TRBJ1-1
clone_size: few
cdr3_nt: TGTGCCAGTAGTATTACGCCCACCCTAAACGAAGCTTTCTTT
cdr3_aa: CASSITPTLNEAFF

d_call: .
v_call: TRBV6-5
j_call: TRBJ1-4
clone_size: .
cdr3_nt: TGTGCCAGCAGTTACTCGGCAGGCCTTAATGAAAAACTGTTTTTT
cdr3_aa: CASSYSAGLNEKLFF

d_call: TRBD1
v_call: TRBV5-5
j_call: TRBJ2-3
clone_size: once
cdr3_nt: TGTGCCAGCATCGCCGGGACAGGGGACCCAGATACGCAGTATTTT
cdr3_aa: CASIAGTGDPDTQYF

d_call: .
v_call: TRBV7-2
j_call: TRBJ2-3
clone_size: .
cdr3_nt: TGTGCCAGCAGCTTAGTAGTGACAGCAACGGGTACGCAGTATTTT
cdr3_aa: CASSLVVTATGTQYF

d_call: TRBD1
v_call: TRBV2
j_call: TRBJ2-2
clone_size: .
cdr3_nt: TGTGCCAGCAGACTCGACAGGGGAAACACCGGGGAGCTGTTTTTT
cdr3_aa: CASRLDRGNTGELFF

d_call: .
v_call: TRBV10-3
j_call: TRBJ1-1
clone_size: .
cdr3_nt: TGTGCCATCAGTAAAGGCGACGGACAGTCGGCTCCTAGTGAAGCTTTCTTT
cdr3_aa: CAISKGDGQSAPSEAFF

d_call: .
v_call: TRBV7-6
j_call: TRBJ2-1
clone_size: .
cdr3_nt: TGTGCCAGCAGCTTAGGGGGGACACTACTCTACAATGAGCAGTTCTTC
cdr3_aa: CASSLGGTLLYNEQFF

d_call: .
v_call: TRBV19
j_call: TRBJ1-5
clone_size: .
cdr3_nt: TGTGCCAGTAGTGCGGGGATAACAGGTAATAGCAATCAGCCCCAGCATTTT
cdr3_aa: CASSAGITGNSNQPQHF

d_call: .
v_call: TRBV28
j_call: TRBJ1-2
clone_size: .
cdr3_nt: TGTGCCAGCAGTCCCAGGGGTGGGAACTATGGCTACACCTTC
cdr3_aa: CASSPRGGNYGYTF

d_call: TRBD2
v_call: TRBV5-6
j_call: TRBJ2-5
clone_size: .
cdr3_nt: TGTGCCAGCAGCTCCAGGAGGGGAGGGGAGACCCAGTACTTC
cdr3_aa: CASSSRRGGETQYF

d_call: TRBD2
v_call: TRBV14
j_call: TRBJ2-2
clone_size: .
cdr3_nt: TGTGCCAGCAGCCGCCGGACTAGCGGGACGAACACCGGGGAGCTGTTTTTT
cdr3_aa: CASSRRTSGTNTGELFF

d_call: TRBD1
v_call: TRBV29-1
j_call: TRBJ2-1
clone_size: few
cdr3_nt: TGCAGCGTTGAAGGGGACAGAACATACAATGAGCAGTTCTTC
cdr3_aa: CSVEGDRTYNEQFF

d_call: .
v_call: TRBV28
j_call: TRBJ2-7
clone_size: .
cdr3_nt: TGTGCCAGCAGTTTAGGCCGTCCCTACGAGCAGTACTTC
cdr3_aa: CASSLGRPYEQYF

d_call: .
v_call: TRBV3-1/TRBV3-2
j_call: TRBJ1-4
clone_size: .
cdr3_nt: TGTGCCAGCAGCCAAGGACGACAGGCCCGTGAAAAACTGTTTTTT
cdr3_aa: CASSQGRQAREKLFF

d_call: .
v_call: TRBV7-3
j_call: TRBJ2-7
clone_size: .
cdr3_nt: TGTGCCAGCAGCTTAGGGGGGGCTGGCTCCTACGAGCAGTACTTC
cdr3_aa: CASSLGGAGSYEQYF